The 25 T cell receptor beta chains reported below all come from one sample, sequenced in a study of identical twins. TCRdb itself ran the 5' RACE reads through MiXCR, one entry per CDR3 protein. Among some 790,000 distinct CDR3 sequences listed, roughly 20% were seen once. The same sample was also studied in work on T cells expressing NK-cell markers.

Sequencing was performed on PBMCs. The receptors originated from a woman under 30 in good health.

The chain couples TRBV12-5 to TRBJ2-1; 9 bases map to TRBD1. This CDR3 region has 16 residues. With V trimmed by 4 bases and J by 0 bases, 4 bases remained unmatched. The germline V gene encodes CDR1 LGHNT and CDR2 FRNRAP. The CDR3 sequence: CASGSGTGNSYNEQFF. CDR3 sequence (DNA): TGTGCTAGTGGTTCGGGGACAGGGAACTCCTACAATGAGCAGTTCTTC.

This clonotype has more than one count but fewer than ten. The chain combines TRBV12-3 or TRBV12-4 with TRBJ2-1; D is unclear. The CDR3 is 15 amino acids. V was trimmed by 5 bases and J by 8 bases, leaving 19 bases between them. Written as DNA, the CDR3 is TGTGCCAGCAGTCCACCCCTACAGCGTTTTGATGAGCAGTTCTTC. Its translation: CASSPPLQRFDEQFF.

The V call is TRBV12-3 or TRBV12-4, the J call TRBJ2-3; D call uncertain. Trimming removed 7 bases from V and 1 base from J, with 12 bases in between. CDR3 length: 14 amino acids. CDR3 DNA: TGTGCCAGCACCTCCTACGTCGGCACAGATACGCAGTATTTT. Translating it yields CASTSYVGTDTQYF.

The chain uses TRBV30 and TRBJ2-5; TRBD1 matches at 10 bases. V was clipped by 7 bases and J by 3 bases; unmatched bases: 2. Per germline, CDR1 GTSNPN and CDR2 SVGIG (reference sequence). The CDR3 runs to 12 residues. In DNA form, the CDR3 reads TGTGCCTCGGACAGGGGGAAAGAGACCCAGTACTTC. This encodes CASDRGKETQYF.

The chain uses TRBV9 and TRBJ2-7; TRBD2 is a possible D gene (6 bases). Germline-derived CDR1 and CDR2 are SGDLS and YYNGEE. The CDR3 contains 14 residues. V was cut by 3 bases and J by 0 bases, with 10 bases left in between. CDR3 in amino acids: CASSAGASSYEQYF. CDR3 nucleotide sequence: TGTGCCAGCAGCGCGGGAGCTAGCTCCTACGAGCAGTACTTC.

This clonotype was observed at least ten times. The CDR3 DNA follows: TGTGCCAGCAAGCCGACAGGGGCGGTCACTGAAGCTTTCTTT. Its protein is CASKPTGAVTEAFF. This chain joins TRBV6-1 and TRBJ1-1; 8 bases match TRBD1. This CDR3 is built from 14 residues. V lost 7 bases and J lost 4; bases outside the gene matches: 8. Germline CDR1 is MNHNS and CDR2 is SASEGT.

This clonotype was seen only a few times. The chain is built from TRBV12-3 or TRBV12-4 and TRBJ2-3; 9 bases align to TRBD1. CDR3 length: 16 amino acids. V shed 6 bases and J 2 bases; nucleotides not matched to a gene: 9. CDR3 sequence: CASSYGQGFSTDTQYF. The CDR3 DNA reads as TGTGCCAGCAGCTATGGACAGGGGTTCTCCACAGATACGCAGTATTTT.

This clonotype was seen a few times. The chain uses TRBV10-3 and TRBJ2-7; 7 nucleotides align to TRBD1. CDR1 and CDR2 from the germline V gene are ENHRY and SYGVKD. The V segment lost 4 bases and the J segment 2 bases; nucleotides outside the gene matches: 2. The CDR3 spans 13 residues. In DNA, the CDR3 is TGTGCCATCAGTGGACAGGGTACCTACGAGCAGTACTTC. It codes for CAISGQGTYEQYF.

This clonotype was seen more than once but under ten times. V gene TRBV27 combines with J gene TRBJ2-2; D is unclear. The CDR3 is 13 amino acids. The germline V and J ends were trimmed by 0 bases and 7 bases, with 6 bases remaining between them. Germline assignment: CDR1 MNHEY and CDR2 SMNVEV (reference sequence). The CDR3 bases are TGTGCCAGCAGTTTATCTTCCGGCGGGGAGCTGTTTTTT. It yields the protein CASSLSSGGELFF.

This clonotype has just a few counts. The chain combines TRBV6-5 with TRBJ1-2; D not certain. The germline CDR1 and CDR2 sequences are MNHEY and SVGAGI. This CDR3 comprises 15 residues. V dropped 2 bases and J dropped 0 bases, with 10 bases sitting between them. In nucleotides, the CDR3 is TGTGCCAGCAGTTACGGGTTACACGCTAACTATGGCTACACCTTC. It codes for CASSYGLHANYGYTF.

CDR3 protein: CSARTGGGTGELFF. Here the CDR3 DNA reads TGCAGTGCCCGGACAGGGGGTGGAACCGGGGAGCTGTTTTTT. This rearrangement joins TRBV20-1 to TRBJ2-2, with 10 nucleotides matching TRBD1. The CDR3 totals 14 residues. Per germline, CDR1 DFQATT and CDR2 SNEGSKA (reference sequence). The V gene end was trimmed by 6 bases and the J gene end by 5 bases; junction bases not matched to a gene: 6.

The chain recombines TRBV2 with TRBJ2-1, with D tentatively TRBD2 (6 bases). The CDR3 has 14 amino acids. V lost 6 bases, J lost 8 bases, and 17 bases lay in between. Germline V gene data show CDR1 as SNHLY and CDR2 as FYNNEI. The DNA for the CDR3 is TGTGCCAGCAGCCCCGTCGGGAGAGGTGATGAGCAGTTCTTC. This gives the protein CASSPVGRGDEQFF.

Only a few counts were recorded for this clonotype. The chain couples TRBV20-1 to TRBJ2-1, with D hard to call. Germline V gene sequence: CDR1 DFQATT, CDR2 SNEGSKA (reference sequence). V was shortened by 5 bases and J by 11 bases, with 16 bases between the two germline ends. The CDR3 is made up of 12 amino acids. CDR3: CSAGSLTEKQFF. CDR3 coding DNA: TGCAGTGCTGGGTCCCTGACTGAGAAGCAGTTCTTC.

This chain connects TRBV12-3 or TRBV12-4 to TRBJ2-2; 9 nucleotides align to TRBD1. This CDR3 is 15 amino acids long. V lost 6 bases to trimming and J lost 7 bases; unmatched junction nucleotides: 9. Here the CDR3 DNA reads TGTGCCAGCAGCCGATCGGGACAGGGAGACGGGGAGCTGTTTTTT. Translation: CASSRSGQGDGELFF.

The chain employs TRBV9 and TRBJ2-5; TRBD2 aligns across 8 bases. Looked up from germline, CDR1 is SGDLS and CDR2 is YYNGEE. V shed 0 bases, J shed 4 bases, and the junction held 5 bases outside the gene matches. CDR3 size: 15 residues. In nucleotides, the CDR3 is TGTGCCAGCAGCGTAGGCGGGGGGCGGGGAGAGACCCAGTACTTC. Its translation: CASSVGGGRGETQYF.

The genes are TRBV7-2 and TRBJ2-1, with TRBD2 matching over 7 bases. The CDR3 is made up of 17 amino acids. V lost 2 bases, J lost 8 bases, and 15 bases stayed unmatched. The V gene's germline CDR1 is SGHTA and CDR2 FQGNSA. The CDR3, as DNA: TGTGCCAGCAGCTTAAGGGGCTGGAGGGAGGGCCGCGATGAGCAGTTCTTC. Encoded protein: CASSLRGWREGRDEQFF.

This sequence joins TRBV6-5 and TRBJ2-7; 10 bases are a match to TRBD2. J lost 2 bases, V lost 3 bases, and 4 bases had no gene match. The CDR3 has 15 amino acids. The germline gives CDR1 MNHEY, CDR2 SVGAGI. This CDR3 reads CASSYTGTSAYEQYF. For the CDR3, the DNA is TGTGCCAGCAGTTATACCGGGACTAGCGCCTACGAGCAGTACTTC.

V is TRBV12-3 or TRBV12-4 and J is TRBJ1-2; 7 bases fit TRBD1. This CDR3 comprises 14 residues. Trimming cost V 8 bases and J 6 bases; bases outside gene matches: 12. For the CDR3, the DNA is TGTGCCAGCCGAAAGACAGGGAAGCCCGATGGCTACACCTTC. This translates into CASRKTGKPDGYTF.

The J gene is TRBJ1-2, the V gene TRBV6-1; D uncertain. This CDR3 has 10 residues. The V end lost 8 bases, the J end lost 3 bases, and 4 bases lay between the germline ends. Per the germline V gene, CDR1 is MNHNS and CDR2 is SASEGT. The CDR3 coding sequence is TGTGCCAGCCTGGACTATGGCTACACCTTC. Residues: CASLDYGYTF.

This clonotype occurred a few times. The rearrangement joins TRBV12-3 or TRBV12-4 to TRBJ2-3, with 7 bases lining up with TRBD2. This CDR3 region has 16 residues. With 6 bases clipped from V and 2 bases from J, the junction kept 11 bases outside the gene matches. The CDR3 coding sequence is TGTGCCAGCAGACGTAGCGGGCTATTCCTCACAGATACGCAGTATTTT. Amino acids: CASRRSGLFLTDTQYF.

This clonotype showed up just a few times. The V call is TRBV5-4, the J call TRBJ2-1; 11 bases are shared with TRBD1. The CDR3 length is 16 residues. V shed 4 bases and J 8 bases; nucleotides not matched to a gene: 11. Germline V gene data show CDR1 as SGHNT and CDR2 as YYREEE (reference sequence). CDR3 residues: CASSPSSGTGGYEQFF. The CDR3 region has the DNA TGTGCCAGCAGCCCATCATCCGGGACAGGGGGTTATGAGCAGTTCTTC.

A few counts support this clonotype. This chain uses TRBV5-6 with TRBJ2-7, with D uncertain. The CDR3 totals 16 residues. V gave up 4 bases and J gave up 0 bases, with 17 bases separating them. The germline V gene encodes CDR1 SGHDT and CDR2 YYEEEE. The CDR3 loop reads CASSPTADWGSYEQYF. The CDR3 coding sequence is TGTGCCAGCAGCCCCACCGCTGACTGGGGCTCCTACGAGCAGTACTTC.

The chain links TRBV12-3 or TRBV12-4 to TRBJ2-2; tentatively, D is TRBD1 or TRBD2 (5 bases each). The CDR3 covers 14 residues. Trimming cost V 3 bases and J 6 bases, with 11 bases left between them. The CDR3 DNA sequence: TGTGCCAGCAGTTTTTTCAGAGGGGCCGGGGAGCTGTTTTTT. It is translated as CASSFFRGAGELFF.

The J gene is TRBJ2-7, the V gene TRBV18, with D perhaps matching TRBD1 or TRBD2 (6 bases each). The germline V gene has CDR1 KGHSH and CDR2 LQKENI. The V end lost 2 bases, the J end lost 6 bases, and 14 bases lay between the germline ends. This CDR3 contains 14 residues. The CDR3 DNA is TGTGCCAGCTCACCATATGAAGGGGGAGGCGAGCAGTACTTC. Residues: CASSPYEGGGEQYF.

This clonotype was counted between two and nine times. This rearrangement joins TRBV10-3 to TRBJ2-1; 9 bases are shared with TRBD1. Germline V gene data show CDR1 as ENHRY and CDR2 as SYGVKD. V trimming: 6 bases; J trimming: 4 bases; junction bases outside the gene matches: 7. The CDR3 runs to 15 residues. Here the CDR3 DNA reads TGTGCCATCAGGCAGACAGGGGGAAAGTACAATGAGCAGTTCTTC. This encodes CAIRQTGGKYNEQFF.